The 24 T cell receptor beta chains presented below share a single source sample, sequenced in a study of shared clonotypes between healthy human individuals. Assay: immunoSEQ multiplex PCR; the TCRdb copy retains only in-frame clones and omits some. The repertoire includes 2,500,000 or so clones, 85% to 95% of them detected once, and 0.37% sits in the top ten. Sequencing was carried out using naive CD4+ T cells from PBMCs. Specified subset: CD45RA+ positively selected. The receptors derive from a man aged 18 to 29 in good health. Some clones in this sample may be carry-over from other donors' samples.

The chain links TRBV28 to TRBJ1-1; D is unresolved. The CDR3 is made up of 13 amino acids. V shed 3 bases and J shed 11 bases, with 16 bases lying between them. CDR1 is MDHEN and CDR2 is SYDVKM in the germline V gene. CDR3 DNA: TGTGCCAGCAGTTTGGCCTCCGAGGTAGGGGCTTTCTTT. It is translated as CASSLASEVGAFF. Full variable domain (outside the CDR3, taken from reference TRBV28 and TRBJ1-1): DVKVTQSSRYLVKRTGEKVFLECVQDMDHENMFWYRQDPGLGLRLIYFSYDVKMKEKGDIPEGYSVSREKKERFSLILESASTNQTSMYLCASSLASEVGAFFGQGTRLTVV.

A note on this clone: Within the sample, other DNA sequences also encode this same CDR3. The CDR3 nucleotides read TGTGCCTGGAGTCTACAGGGCGGAACTGAAGCTTTCTTT. Its translation: CAWSLQGGTEAFF. The genes are TRBV30 and TRBJ1-1; perhaps TRBD1 as D (6 bases). The length of the CDR3 is 13 residues. Trimming took 2 bases from V and 5 from J, leaving 12 bases between them. In germline, CDR1 is GTSNPN, CDR2 SVGIG (reference sequence).

The rearrangement uses TRBV19 and TRBJ2-1; weak D call: TRBD2 (6 bases). This CDR3 is built from 14 residues. V lost 5 bases and J lost 3, with 11 bases in between. CDR1 LNHDA and CDR2 SQIVND come from the germline V gene (reference sequence). The CDR3: CASSVGLLYNEQFF. In nucleotides, the CDR3 is TGTGCCAGTAGTGTGGGACTTCTCTACAATGAGCAGTTCTTC.

The rearrangement uses TRBV5-1 and TRBJ2-5, with 7 positions matching TRBD2. Germline CDR1 and CDR2: SGHRS and YFSETQ. The CDR3 is made up of 14 amino acids. Trimming removed 1 base from V and 2 bases from J; junction bases left unmatched: 2. The CDR3 spells CASSLWGGQETQYF. The CDR3, as DNA: TGCGCCAGCAGCTTGTGGGGGGGGCAAGAGACCCAGTACTTC.

V usage is TRBV12-5 and J usage is TRBJ2-7, with D perhaps TRBD2 (7 bases). V dropped 4 bases and J dropped 2 bases, with 21 bases sitting between them. CDR1 is LGHNT, CDR2 FRNRAP, per germline. This CDR3 region has 17 residues. This CDR3 reads CASGSSSEAGHTYEQYF. The CDR3 DNA follows: TGTGCTAGTGGTTCGTCGTCGGAAGCGGGACACACCTACGAGCAGTACTTC.

V gene TRBV11-1 combines with J gene TRBJ2-7, with D perhaps being TRBD1 or TRBD2 (7 bases each). CDR1 and CDR2 (germline): SGHAT, FQDESV (reference sequence). Trimming removed 5 bases at V and 6 bases at J, with 17 bases between. The CDR3 totals 14 residues. CDR3 bases: TGTGCCAGCAGCCCGACAGGGAGGGGGGGCGAGCAGTACTTC. Protein sequence: CASSPTGRGGEQYF. The full variable domain, its missing parts supplied by reference TRBV11-1 and TRBJ2-7, is EAEVAQSPRYKITEKSQAVAFWCDPISGHATLYWYRQILGQGPELLVQFQDESVVDDSQLPKDRFSAERLKGVDSTLKIQPAELGDSAMYLCASSPTGRGGEQYFGPGTRLTVT.

A single count supports this clone. CDR3 coding DNA: TGCGCCAGCAGCTTGGCCGGGACAGAGGGGCAGCCCCAGCATTTT. It specifies CASSLAGTEGQPQHF. This chain uses TRBV5-1 with TRBJ1-5; 7 bases map to TRBD1. This CDR3 comprises 15 residues. The germline V gene has CDR1 SGHRS and CDR2 YFSETQ. The ends lost 0 bases at V and 7 bases at J; junction bases unmatched: 7.

The chain links TRBV5-8 to TRBJ2-7, with D perhaps assigned TRBD1 or TRBD2 (5 bases each). CDR1 and CDR2 (germline): SGHTS, YDEGEE. This CDR3 spans 13 amino acids. Deletions cut 4 bases from V and 7 bases from J, with 15 bases between. The CDR3 protein is CASSITGTKEQYF. CDR3 in DNA: TGTGCCAGCAGCATAACCGGGACGAAGGAGCAGTACTTC.

In this sample, this clone turned up a few times. The same CDR3 arises from other DNA sequences in this sample as well. The chain couples TRBV9 to TRBJ2-6; D gene uncertain. This CDR3 has 15 residues. The germline gives CDR1 SGDLS, CDR2 YYNGEE. V was cut by 0 bases and J by 0 bases, with 4 bases left in between. The CDR3 DNA reads as TGTGCCAGCAGCGTAGCCGGCTCTGGGGCCAACGTCCTGACTTTC. Its translation: CASSVAGSGANVLTF.

This clone has a handful of counts. The V call is TRBV7-6, the J call TRBJ1-2, with D tentatively TRBD1 (5 bases). Germline V gives CDR1 SGHVS, CDR2 FNYEAQ. Trimming took off 1 base at V and 5 bases at J, with 14 bases between the two ends. This CDR3 has 15 residues. CDR3 bases: TGTGCCAGCAGCTTAGGCCGGGCTGGGGCGTATGGCTACACCTTC. Translating gives CASSLGRAGAYGYTF.

Only one count was recorded for this clone. The V gene is TRBV28, the J gene TRBJ2-2; maybe TRBD2 (7 bases). This CDR3 has 15 residues. Germline V CDR1 and CDR2: MDHEN, SYDVKM. Trimming stripped 5 bases from V and 6 bases from J, with 16 bases between. The CDR3 DNA sequence: TGTGCCAGCAGTCCCCCCGGGGGGCGGGCCGGGGAGCTGTTTTTT. It is translated as CASSPPGGRAGELFF.

Details on this clone: This CDR3 is also generated by other DNA sequences in the sample. The CDR3 DNA is TGTGCCAGCAGTTTACGGGGTTCTGGGGCCAACGTCCTGACTTTC. This gives the protein CASSLRGSGANVLTF. V gene TRBV27 combines with J gene TRBJ2-6; possibly TRBD2 for D (5 bases). This CDR3 region has 15 residues. V shed 2 bases and J shed 1 base, with 6 bases lying between them. The germline CDR1 and CDR2 sequences are MNHEY and SMNVEV (reference sequence).

The chain combines TRBV4-3 with TRBJ1-6; the match to TRBD1 covers 7 bases. CDR3 length equals 16 residues. Germline CDR1 LGHNA, CDR2 YSLEER. J was trimmed by 7 bases and V by 4 bases; bases with no gene match: 10. The CDR3 nucleotides are TGCGCCAGCAGCCTCACCTCCGGGACAGAGAATTCACCCCTCCACTTT. It translates to CASSLTSGTENSPLHF.

The genes are TRBV28 and TRBJ1-1; unclear D gene. CDR1 and CDR2 from the germline V gene are MDHEN and SYDVKM. V was clipped by 5 bases and J by 1 base, with 11 bases between them. The length of the CDR3 is 14 residues. CDR3: CASSPGRGNTEAFF. The CDR3 bases are TGTGCCAGCAGTCCAGGACGGGGGAACACTGAAGCTTTCTTT.

This clone was counted once. The rearrangement joins TRBV7-2 to TRBJ2-7, with TRBD2 matching 9 bases. This CDR3 is built from 14 residues. The V gene end was trimmed by 5 bases and the J gene end by 6 bases; junction bases not matched to a gene: 8. The germline V gene encodes CDR1 SGHTA and CDR2 FQGNSA. The CDR3 sequence is CASSPTSGWREQYF. The CDR3 region has the DNA TGTGCCAGCAGCCCGACTAGCGGTTGGCGCGAGCAGTACTTC.

The V and J genes are TRBV21-1 and TRBJ1-4; TRBD1 was called by the table and not checked on the DNA. TRBV21-1 is labeled a pseudogene. The CDR3 runs to 15 residues. The CDR3 reads CASRDQGTSKEKLFF. The DNA of the CDR3 is TGTGCCAGCAGGGACCAGGGGACAAGTAAGGAAAAACTGTTTTTT.

The rearrangement joins TRBV30 to TRBJ1-2; 9 positions match TRBD1. This CDR3 region has 16 residues. The V gene end was trimmed by 4 bases and the J gene end by 2 bases; junction bases not matched to a gene: 11. Germline V gene data show CDR1 as GTSNPN and CDR2 as SVGIG (reference sequence). This chain's CDR3 is CAWNPGTGFTNYGYTF. The DNA of the CDR3 is TGTGCCTGGAACCCCGGGACAGGGTTCACAAACTATGGCTACACCTTC. The whole variable domain, remainder taken from reference TRBV30 and TRBJ1-2, is SQTIHQWPATLVQPVGSPLSLECTVEGTSNPNLYWYRQAAGRGLQLLFYSVGIGQISSEVPQNLSASRPQDRQFILSSKKLLLSDSGFYLCAWNPGTGFTNYGYTFGSGTRLTVV.

This clone is a singleton in its sample. Different DNA sequences within this sample yield the same CDR3. J is TRBJ2-5 and V is TRBV7-9; tentative D call: TRBD2 (5 bases). Germline V CDR1 and CDR2: SEHNR, FQNEAQ (reference sequence). The V end lost 2 bases, the J end lost 1 base, and 5 bases lay between the germline ends. CDR3 length: 13 amino acids. Written as DNA, the CDR3 is TGTGCCAGCAGCTTAAGCGGCCAAGAGACCCAGTACTTC. Its protein is CASSLSGQETQYF.

This clone was found a few times. The chain carries TRBV20-1 and TRBJ1-1, with D unclear. Germline CDR1 is DFQATT and CDR2 is SNEGSKA (reference sequence). This CDR3 has 11 amino acids. CDR3 DNA sequence: TGCAGCGGAGGGTCGGACACTGAAGCTTTCTTT. Its translation: CSGGSDTEAFF.

This chain uses TRBV7-7 with TRBJ2-5, with D perhaps matching TRBD1 (6 bases). The CDR3 runs to 14 residues. Trimming shortened V by 5 bases and J by 4 bases, and 14 bases separated the two germline ends. Germline values: CDR1 SSHAT, CDR2 FNYEAQ (reference sequence). CDR3 loop: CASSLSDRLETQYF. The CDR3 coding sequence is TGTGCCAGCAGCCTATCCGACAGGCTAGAGACCCAGTACTTC.

The chain recombines TRBV19 with TRBJ2-7; TRBD1 agrees at 9 bases. Germline V gives CDR1 LNHDA, CDR2 SQIVND (reference sequence). Germline trimming cut 4 bases from V and 2 bases from J; bases unmatched to any gene: 3. The CDR3 spans 14 residues. The CDR3, as DNA: TGTGCCAGTAGTAAGGACAGGGGCACCTACGAGCAGTACTTC. Its protein is CASSKDRGTYEQYF.

V gene TRBV5-5 combines with J gene TRBJ2-7; 11 nucleotides line up with TRBD1. The CDR3 is 16 residues long. The germline V gene encodes CDR1 SGHKS and CDR2 YYEKEE (reference sequence). Unmatched junction bases numbered 4, after V lost 0 bases and J lost 2 bases. Here the CDR3 reads CASSLAGTGGPYEQYF. DNA of the CDR3: TGTGCCAGCAGCTTGGCCGGGACAGGGGGACCCTACGAGCAGTACTTC.

This rearrangement joins TRBV28 to TRBJ1-5, with D possibly matching TRBD1 (6 bases). V was clipped by 6 bases and J by 15 bases, with 12 bases between them. Germline V CDR1 and CDR2: MDHEN, SYDVKM. The CDR3 loop spans 10 amino acids. In nucleotides, the CDR3 is TGTGCCAGCAGGGGGGGGGCCTTGCATTTT. Translated, it gives CASRGGALHF.

This chain uses TRBV5-4 with TRBJ2-1, with TRBD2 matching 8 bases. This CDR3 has 15 residues. V dropped 7 bases and J dropped 2; count of bases not matched to a gene: 8. The germline V gene has CDR1 SGHNT and CDR2 YYREEE (reference sequence). The CDR3 nucleotides are TGTGCCAGCTCCGGGGGGGGGACGGCCTACAATGAGCAGTTCTTC. It codes for CASSGGGTAYNEQFF.